Described below is a single T cell receptor (beta chain) sequence and its context. The target antigen is unknown. A read error may produce the germline difference seen at one junction end. This specimen comes from a study of tumor-infiltrating lymphocytes in primary liver carcinoma. Study-level findings and limits: A significantly higher top-250-clone fraction was found in tumors than in blood (p = 0.039).

This CDR3 is built from 14 residues. Germline values: CDR1 LGHNA, CDR2 YNFKEQ. Total RNA (about 500 ng) served as template for TCR beta cDNA synthesis primed by a constant-region primer. Each TCR beta library was derived from three nested multiplex PCR rounds that employed slightly modified ARM-PCR. For roughly 10 cycles apiece, the opening two PCR rounds ran with TRBV1-TRBV30 forward primers and a C-beta reverse primer. TCRdb reanalysed the multiplex PCR reads using MiXCR and keeps one entry per CDR3 protein. There are 300,000 to 400,000 distinct CDR3 sequences in the sample; about 61% occur only once, and 6.5% lies in the top ten. Germline DNA was also extracted, and blood RNA was taken from unsorted whole blood.

Sample: peripheral blood. This TCR came from a middle-aged man with primary liver carcinoma and hepatitis B virus infection. The rearrangement links TRBV4-2 to TRBJ2-5, with 9 bases lining up with TRBD1. Written as DNA, the CDR3 is TGTGCCAGCAGCCCTACGACAGGGGGAGAGACTCAGTACTTC. It specifies CASSPTTGGETQYF.